These 21 T cell receptor beta chains were all obtained from the same sample, sequenced in a study of shared clonotypes between healthy human individuals. The data were produced by immunoSEQ multiplex PCR, yet TCRdb's version contains in-frame clones alone and is incomplete. The data contain about 1.5 million clones, roughly 98% of them singletons. Input material: naive CD4+ T cells sorted from blood. Subset denoted: CD45RA+ positively selected. These receptors were obtained from a man aged 25 to 40 in good health.

The V gene is TRBV7-6, the J gene TRBJ2-3; the match to TRBD1 covers 9 bases. CDR1 is SGHVS and CDR2 is FNYEAQ in the germline V gene. This CDR3 spans 17 amino acids. V lost 1 base, J lost 1 base, and 6 bases stayed unmatched. The CDR3 DNA is TGTGCCAGCAGCTTAGGGTATACAGGGGGCGGCACAGATACGCAGTATTTT. It translates to CASSLGYTGGGTDTQYF.

V usage is TRBV7-9 and J usage is TRBJ2-7; 7 bases align to TRBD2. Germline-derived CDR1 and CDR2 are SEHNR and FQNEAQ (reference sequence). The CDR3 consists of 17 residues. V trimming: 7 bases; J trimming: 0 bases; junction bases outside the gene matches: 15. The CDR3 loop reads CASTLGTGGTSSYEQYF. CDR3 DNA: TGTGCCAGCACCCTAGGAACCGGGGGGACCAGCTCCTACGAGCAGTACTTC.

The genes are TRBV5-1 and TRBJ2-2, with 10 nucleotides matching TRBD1. CDR1 is SGHRS and CDR2 is YFSETQ in the germline V gene. J was trimmed by 3 bases and V by 7 bases; bases with no gene match: 0. The CDR3 runs 13 residues. CDR3 DNA sequence: TGCGCCAGCGGGACAGGGGACACCGGGGAGCTGTTTTTT. It yields the protein CASGTGDTGELFF.

The CDR3: CASSLGLAGGRRNEQFF. DNA for the CDR3: TGTGCCAGCAGCTTAGGGCTAGCGGGAGGGAGGCGCAATGAGCAGTTCTTC. The rearrangement joins TRBV7-9 to TRBJ2-1; 12 bases match TRBD2. Unmatched junction bases numbered 7, after V lost 1 base and J lost 6 bases. The CDR3 runs to 17 residues. Germline V lookup: CDR1 SEHNR, CDR2 FQNEAQ (reference sequence).

This chain uses TRBV7-9 with TRBJ2-7; TRBD2 matches at 9 bases. Germline CDR1 reads SEHNR; CDR2 reads FQNEAQ (reference sequence). V was clipped by 4 bases and J by 3 bases; unmatched bases: 4. This CDR3 spans 14 amino acids. The CDR3, as DNA: TGTGCCAGCAGCTCCGAGCGGGAGGTCTACGAGCAGTACTTC. Translation: CASSSEREVYEQYF.

This clone was found once. The rearrangement uses TRBV18 and TRBJ2-2; maybe TRBD2 (5 bases). Germline CDR1 reads KGHSH; CDR2 reads LQKENI. V was cut by 1 base and J by 1 base, with 10 bases left in between. The CDR3 spans 16 residues. CDR3 region: CASSPRLEGNTGELFF. For the CDR3, the DNA is TGTGCCAGCTCACCACGTTTAGAGGGGAACACCGGGGAGCTGTTTTTT.

As to this clone: Different DNA sequences within this sample yield the same CDR3. The rearrangement uses TRBV6-5 and TRBJ2-7; 10 positions match TRBD1. In germline, CDR1 is MNHEY, CDR2 SVGAGI. V was clipped by 6 bases and J by 0 bases; unmatched bases: 2. CDR3 length: 14 residues. CDR3 bases: TGTGCCAGCAGGAGGGACAGGGGCTCCTACGAGCAGTACTTC. Amino acids: CASRRDRGSYEQYF.

Note on this clone: The sample has other DNA sequences that encode this CDR3 too. V is TRBV7-9 and J is TRBJ1-1; no clear D gene. CDR1 and CDR2 (germline): SEHNR, FQNEAQ (reference sequence). The CDR3 loop spans 11 amino acids. With 3 bases removed from V and 5 bases from J, the gap between germline ends came to 4 bases. The CDR3 DNA follows: TGTGCCAGCAGCTTTAGGACTGAAGCTTTCTTT. Protein sequence: CASSFRTEAFF.

In DNA form, the CDR3 reads TGTGCCATCACAGGAGACAGGGTTGGAAACACCATATATTTT. As protein: CAITGDRVGNTIYF. V is TRBV10-3 and J is TRBJ1-3; 7 bases line up with TRBD1. J gave up 3 bases and V 7 bases, and 6 bases lay outside the gene matches. Germline lookup yields CDR1 ENHRY and CDR2 SYGVKD. The CDR3 is made up of 14 amino acids.

This sequence joins TRBV10-3 and TRBJ2-5, with TRBD1 as a possible D gene (7 bases). This CDR3 has 17 amino acids. CDR1 ENHRY and CDR2 SYGVKD come from the germline V gene. The V gene lost 2 bases and the J gene lost 1 base, with 17 bases spanning the gap. The CDR3: CAISEPDRDGGQETQYF. In DNA form, the CDR3 reads TGTGCCATCAGTGAGCCTGACAGGGACGGGGGCCAAGAGACCCAGTACTTC.

The rearrangement uses TRBV18 and TRBJ2-3; tentatively, D is TRBD1 or TRBD2 (6 bases each). CDR1 KGHSH and CDR2 LQKENI come from the germline V gene. The CDR3 is 18 amino acids. V dropped 2 bases and J dropped 0 bases, with 18 bases sitting between them. In DNA, the CDR3 is TGTGCCAGCTCACCAAGGGGGGCTGATCGTTTGAGCACAGATACGCAGTATTTT. The encoded protein is CASSPRGADRLSTDTQYF. Using reference TRBV18 and TRBJ2-3 for the parts outside the CDR3, the full variable domain is NAGVMQNPRHLVRRRGQEARLRCSPMKGHSHVYWYRQLPEEGLKFMVYLQKENIIDESGMPKERFSAEFPKEGPSILRIQQVVRGDSAAYFCASSPRGADRLSTDTQYFGPGTRLTVL.

The chain couples TRBV5-8 to TRBJ2-7; D call uncertain. The CDR3 covers 17 residues. The ends were cut back, 0 bases at V and 2 bases at J, with 18 bases in the middle. Per germline, CDR1 SGHTS and CDR2 YDEGEE. This chain's CDR3 is CASSLGLGERTPYEQYF. The CDR3 DNA reads as TGTGCCAGCAGCTTGGGACTCGGAGAACGAACCCCCTACGAGCAGTACTTC.

The V gene is TRBV5-1, the J gene TRBJ2-6; D may be TRBD1 or TRBD2 (5 bases each). The ends were cut back, 6 bases at V and 0 bases at J, with 16 bases in the middle. CDR3 size: 17 residues. Per the germline V gene, CDR1 is SGHRS and CDR2 is YFSETQ. The CDR3 loop reads CASTFTGTDSGANVLTF. CDR3 coding DNA: TGCGCCAGCACCTTTACCGGGACGGACTCTGGGGCCAACGTCCTGACTTTC.

This rearrangement joins TRBV9 to TRBJ2-2; 10 positions match TRBD1. The V and J ends lost 1 base and 5 bases, in that order; junction bases with no gene match: 2. Per germline, CDR1 SGDLS and CDR2 YYNGEE. The CDR3 contains 15 residues. The CDR3: CASSVRQGATGELFF. DNA of the CDR3: TGTGCCAGCAGCGTAAGACAGGGGGCGACCGGGGAGCTGTTTTTT. The full variable domain, in which reference TRBV9 and TRBJ2-2 provide the parts outside the CDR3, is DSGVTQTPKHLITATGQRVTLRCSPRSGDLSVYWYQQSLDQGLQFLIQYYNGEERAKGNILERFSAQQFPDLHSELNLSSLELGDSALYFCASSVRQGATGELFFGEGSRLTVL.

The chain combines TRBV27 with TRBJ2-5; no clear D gene. Per the germline V gene, CDR1 is MNHEY and CDR2 is SMNVEV (reference sequence). The CDR3 has 12 residues. The ends were cut back, 8 bases at V and 4 bases at J, with 11 bases in the middle. The CDR3 coding sequence is TGTGCCAGCCGACGGTTGGGAGAGACCCAGTACTTC. This translates into CASRRLGETQYF.

The chain has TRBV7-8 and TRBJ2-7, with D uncertain. The CDR3 extends over 16 amino acids. V was pared by 1 base and J by 6 bases, with 19 bases between. Germline V CDR1 and CDR2: SGHVS, FQNEAQ. The CDR3 region is CASSLVFAAPTSEQYF. The CDR3 DNA sequence: TGTGCCAGCAGCTTAGTATTCGCCGCCCCCACTTCCGAGCAGTACTTC. Variable domain in full (rest from reference TRBV7-8 and TRBJ2-7): GAGVSQSPRYKVAKRGQDVALRCDPISGHVSLFWYQQALGQGPEFLTYFQNEAQLDKSGLPSDRFFAERPEGSVSTLKIQRTQQEDSAVYLCASSLVFAAPTSEQYFGPGTRLTVT.

This rearrangement joins TRBV7-6 to TRBJ1-1, with 7 nucleotides matching TRBD1. CDR1 SGHVS and CDR2 FNYEAQ come from the germline V gene. V lost 4 bases and J lost 1; bases outside the gene matches: 9. The length of the CDR3 is 16 residues. This CDR3 is CASSYKKGAGNTEAFF. The CDR3 bases are TGTGCCAGCAGCTACAAGAAGGGGGCGGGGAACACTGAAGCTTTCTTT.

The gene calls are TRBV4-3 and TRBJ2-7; 10 bases align to TRBD1. Losses at the gene ends were 1 base for V and 3 bases for J; bases not matched to a gene: 12. Germline values: CDR1 LGHNA, CDR2 YSLEER. The CDR3 is made up of 18 amino acids. The CDR3 region is CASSQAPFTGTGDYEQYF. The CDR3 DNA is TGCGCCAGCAGCCAAGCTCCGTTTACCGGGACAGGGGACTACGAGCAGTACTTC.

The V and J genes are TRBV5-1 and TRBJ2-5; the match to TRBD1 covers 9 bases. Germline V gene sequence: CDR1 SGHRS, CDR2 YFSETQ. Unmatched junction bases numbered 7, after V lost 2 bases and J lost 5 bases. This CDR3 comprises 15 residues. DNA for the CDR3: TGCGCCAGCAGCTTAGGACAGGGGAGTGTGGAGACCCAGTACTTC. Protein sequence: CASSLGQGSVETQYF. Drawing the rest from reference TRBV5-1 and TRBJ2-5, the complete variable domain is KAGVTQTPRYLIKTRGQQVTLSCSPISGHRSVSWYQQTPGQGLQFLFEYFSETQRNKGNFPGRFSGRQFSNSRSEMNVSTLELGDSALYLCASSLGQGSVETQYFGPGTRLLVL.

The chain has TRBV12-1 and TRBJ2-3; TRBD2, the table's D call, was not compared with the DNA. TRBV12-1 is termed a pseudogene. This CDR3 is built from 21 residues. The CDR3 loop is CASSLKPGSSGDENSTDTQYF. The CDR3 DNA reads TGTGCCAGCAGCCTGAAGCCCGGGTCTAGCGGAGACGAAAATAGCACAGATACGCAGTATTTT.

The chain employs TRBV20-1 and TRBJ2-5, with D possibly TRBD2 on 6 matching bases. Germline lookup yields CDR1 DFQATT and CDR2 SNEGSKA (reference sequence). V was trimmed by 1 base and J by 10 bases, leaving 10 bases between them. The CDR3 is 11 amino acids. The CDR3 spells CSARAKEGQYF. The CDR3 DNA is TGCAGTGCTAGAGCCAAGGAGGGCCAGTACTTC.